Below, one T cell receptor beta chain is given with its context. Germline V CDR1 and CDR2: SGHDN, FVKESK. This CDR3 spans 16 amino acids. V lost 2 bases and J lost 6; bases outside the gene matches: 12. These data are taken from a study of T cell changes during pregnancy in multiple sclerosis. Using immunoSEQ multiplex PCR, the repertoire was profiled, and TCRdb retains in-frame clones only, with some absent. The top ten hold around 0.46% of the sample, which has fewer than 150,000 clones, less than 97% seen once. The source material was peripheral blood, sampled after pregnancy. V is TRBV14 and J is TRBJ2-7, with 8 bases matching TRBD2. This clonotype was obtained from a female donor with multiple sclerosis, enrolled in a pregnancy study. The CDR3 reads CASSQKVGGSGGEQYF. CDR3 DNA sequence: TGTGCCAGCAGCCAAAAGGTTGGCGGGAGCGGGGGCGAGCAGTACTTC.